The entry that follows covers one T cell receptor (beta chain) sequence. The record originates from a study of blood T cell repertoires in COVID-19. Study background: Researchers got acute and convalescent COVID-19 samples from the United States, Italy and Spain.

Here immunoSEQ multiplex PCR was the method, and the copy in TCRdb shows in-frame clones only, minus some. The sample records 88,000 or so clones, 89% being singletons. CDR1 is SGHRS, CDR2 YFSETQ, per germline. Germline trimming cut 5 bases from V and 4 bases from J; bases unmatched to any gene: 11. This CDR3 has 16 residues. The clonotype was recovered from a man over 45 with acute or convalescent COVID-19. The material sequenced was peripheral blood. V usage is TRBV5-1 and J usage is TRBJ1-4; TRBD1 matches 7 bases. CDR3 DNA sequence: TGCGCCAGCAGATCAGGAGGAGGGGGCTATAATGAAAAACTGTTTTTT. Its protein product is CASRSGGGGYNEKLFF.